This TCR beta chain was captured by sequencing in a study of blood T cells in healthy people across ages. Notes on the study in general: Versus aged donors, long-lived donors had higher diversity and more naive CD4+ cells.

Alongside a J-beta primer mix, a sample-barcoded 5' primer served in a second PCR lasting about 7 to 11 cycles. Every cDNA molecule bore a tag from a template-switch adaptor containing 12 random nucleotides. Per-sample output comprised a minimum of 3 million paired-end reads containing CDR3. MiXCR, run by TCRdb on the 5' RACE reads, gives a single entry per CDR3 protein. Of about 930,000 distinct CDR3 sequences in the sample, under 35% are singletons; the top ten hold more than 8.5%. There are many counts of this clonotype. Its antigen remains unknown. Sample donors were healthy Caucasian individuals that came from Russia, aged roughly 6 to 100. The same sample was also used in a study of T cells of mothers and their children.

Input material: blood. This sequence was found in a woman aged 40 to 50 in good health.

CDR3 region: CASSQGGLFDSSGANVLTF. The CDR3 DNA is TGTGCCAGCAGCCAAGGGGGCCTTTTTGACTCCTCTGGGGCCAACGTCCTGACTTTC. The V gene is TRBV3-1, the J gene TRBJ2-6, with D possibly TRBD1 on 5 matching bases. Germline V gene data show CDR1 as LGHDT and CDR2 as YNNKEL (reference sequence). Trimming removed 1 base from V and 0 bases from J, with 16 bases in between. This CDR3 is built from 19 residues.